The source of this TCR beta chain is a study of cytomegalovirus exposure and HLA in healthy donors (dated by TCRdb to about 2017). Regarding the study in general: According to a later analysis, the 120 validation repertoires were produced on the same platform as the roughly 700 repertoires of the first cohort. The study aimed to test whether signatures of past pathogen exposure could be identified by cataloging public T cell receptors. In addition to the first cohort of around 670 subjects, a separate validation cohort of over 90 different subjects was used. The study combined high-throughput TCR immunosequencing, statistical association of individual TCRs with disease status, and machine learning to predict cytomegalovirus infection status.

Receptor amplification or capture employed the immunoSEQ multiplex PCR assay. Regarding the original processing steps: A statistical classification framework was built to diagnose cytomegalovirus status from the catalog of TCR beta chain sequences. Imported from immuneACCESS, the table was reduced by TCRdb to in-frame sequences with V and J called. These copies leave out some clones; in studies compared against another copy, an unresolved V gene accounts for under half, and the cause of the remainder is not known. The V and J calls and clone size were taken over from that table, and D and trimming were inferred from the DNA. Recorded for this sample are about 140,000 clones; roughly 90% of them occurred a single time. The top ten hold less than 3.5% of the sample. Summary of the overall study and its limitations: In vitro tests confirmed that three of the cytomegalovirus-associated TCR beta chains recognize cytomegalovirus antigens. A total of 150 to 200 TCR beta chains were listed by the study as associated with cytomegalovirus. A later analysis found that TCRs clustered in the first cohort also tended to co-occur in the roughly 120 validation repertoires, with about 94% of cluster scores above 0. The classifier was reported to diagnose cytomegalovirus status with high specificity and sensitivity in both the original and validation cohorts. Across donors, most TCR sequences were observed very rarely, whereas some public TCRs were present in many individuals. A later analysis had no HLA typing for the validation cohort, so co-occurrence there was scored across all 110 or so repertoires. The authors suggested that the approach could potentially be extended to other disease states and immunological phenotypes.

The V end loses 4 bases and the J end loses 0 bases, and a stretch of 16 bases separates them. From the cysteine up to the phenylalanine, the CDR3 has a length of 16 residues. CDR3 DNA only is kept here, 48 bases in frame from base 1. CDR1 and CDR2 were assigned from the germline V gene (reference sequence) as SSHAT and FNYEAQ. Points on this clone: This clone's antigen is unknown. The input lacks base qualities; no much larger clone sits a single base away.

The donors were included in the validation cohort of some 110 subjects, a group kept apart from the 666-subject first cohort. In this chain, TRBV7-7 is recombined with TRBJ2-7; the D region possibly corresponds to TRBD1 (6 bases align). This TCR came from a man aged 18 to 29 in good health and CMV-seronegative. The sequenced sample consisted of PBMCs. In nucleotide form, the sequence is TGTGCCAGCAGCTCCCCCCTGGACAGAAACTCCTACGAGCAGTACTTC. This yields the protein CASSSPLDRNSYEQYF.